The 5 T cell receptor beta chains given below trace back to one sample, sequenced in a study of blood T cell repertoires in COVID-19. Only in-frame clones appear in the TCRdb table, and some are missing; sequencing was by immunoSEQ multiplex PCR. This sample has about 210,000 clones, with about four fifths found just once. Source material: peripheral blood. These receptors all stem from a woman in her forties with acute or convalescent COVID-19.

The CDR3 DNA reads as TGCGCCAGCAGCCGAGGGACAGCTCAAAATTCACCCCTCCACTTT. Its translation is CASSRGTAQNSPLHF. The chain has TRBV4-3 and TRBJ1-6; 7 nucleotides line up with TRBD1. This CDR3 spans 15 amino acids. Trimming at V came to 4 bases and at J to 7 bases, leaving 7 bases not matched to a gene. Germline V CDR1 and CDR2: LGHNA, YSLEER.

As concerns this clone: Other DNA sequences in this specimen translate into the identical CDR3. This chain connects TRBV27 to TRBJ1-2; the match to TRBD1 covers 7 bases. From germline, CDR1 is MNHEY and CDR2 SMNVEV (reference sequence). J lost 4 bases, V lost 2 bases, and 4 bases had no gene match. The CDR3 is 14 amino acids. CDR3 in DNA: TGTGCCAGCAGTTTAGGGGGACAGCCCTATGGCTACACCTTC. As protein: CASSLGGQPYGYTF.

CDR3 sequence (DNA): TGTGCCAGTAGTATCGGGACAGCCCCAGCAACTAATGAAAAACTGTTTTTT. It is translated as CASSIGTAPATNEKLFF. V usage is TRBV19 and J usage is TRBJ1-4; 7 bases are shared with TRBD1. The CDR3 sequence is 17 residues long. V lost 3 bases and J lost 0; bases outside the gene matches: 7. Germline CDR1 LNHDA, CDR2 SQIVND (reference sequence).

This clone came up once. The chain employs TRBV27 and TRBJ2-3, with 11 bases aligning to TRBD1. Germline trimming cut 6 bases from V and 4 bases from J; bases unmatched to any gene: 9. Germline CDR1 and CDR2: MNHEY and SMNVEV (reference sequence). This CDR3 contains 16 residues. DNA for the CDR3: TGTGCCAGCAGCAACCGGGACAGGGGGTTTTCAGATACGCAGTATTTT. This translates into CASSNRDRGFSDTQYF.

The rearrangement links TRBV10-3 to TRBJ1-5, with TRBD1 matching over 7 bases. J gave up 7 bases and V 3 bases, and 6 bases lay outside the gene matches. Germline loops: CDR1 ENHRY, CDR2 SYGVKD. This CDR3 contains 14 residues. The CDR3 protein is CAISDGQGEQPQHF. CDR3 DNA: TGTGCCATCAGTGACGGGCAGGGGGAACAGCCCCAGCATTTT.